This TCR beta chain was recovered during a study of T cell changes during pregnancy in multiple sclerosis. Repertoires were generated with immunoSEQ multiplex PCR, while TCRdb's copy carries only in-frame clones and drops some. Of 55,000 to 70,000 clones in the sample, approximately 90% were seen once. CDR1 is MGHDK, CDR2 SYGVNS, per germline. V was trimmed by 4 bases and J by 11 bases, leaving 17 bases between them. The CDR3 extends over 13 amino acids. This chain links TRBV25-1 with TRBJ1-1, with a tentative D call TRBD1 (6 bases). This clonotype was obtained from a female donor in good health, enrolled as a control in a pregnancy study. Sequenced here: peripheral blood, sampled in the second trimester of pregnancy. In DNA form, the CDR3 reads TGTGCCAGCAGTGGGCGTCTGGGACAATGGGCTTTCTTT. Its protein product is CASSGRLGQWAFF.